This passage covers 29 T cell receptor beta chains from one sample sequenced in a study of cytomegalovirus exposure and HLA in healthy donors. Clones were sequenced by immunoSEQ multiplex PCR, and TCRdb holds only the in-frame ones, with some missing. The sample holds more than 150,000 clones, 88% seen once. Source material: PBMCs. Every receptor here comes from a man aged 18-30 years in good health and CMV-seronegative.

The chain carries TRBV5-6 and TRBJ2-3, with 9 bases that match TRBD2. V lost 3 bases, J lost 4 bases, and 9 bases stayed unmatched. The germline V gene has CDR1 SGHDT and CDR2 YYEEEE. This CDR3 is built from 16 residues. The CDR3 protein is CASSSLASGEADTQYF. The CDR3 DNA reads as TGTGCCAGCAGCTCATTGGCTAGCGGGGAAGCAGATACGCAGTATTTT.

The chain is built from TRBV19 and TRBJ1-5; TRBD1 matches at 9 bases. The germline CDR1 and CDR2 sequences are LNHDA and SQIVND (reference sequence). V was clipped by 7 bases and J by 6 bases; unmatched bases: 10. The CDR3 runs to 15 residues. The chain's CDR3 is CASTPGGDRVQPQHF. CDR3 in DNA: TGTGCCAGTACCCCTGGGGGGGACAGGGTTCAGCCCCAGCATTTT.

The chain uses TRBV28 and TRBJ1-5, with D perhaps TRBD1 (6 bases). Trimming cost V 10 bases and J 4 bases, with 20 bases left between them. CDR3 length equals 15 residues. CDR1 and CDR2 from the germline V gene are MDHEN and SYDVKM. This chain's CDR3 is CATRTPGGTNQPQHF. The CDR3 nucleotides read TGTGCCACCAGAACCCCCGGGGGGACAAATCAGCCCCAGCATTTT. The full variable domain, in which reference TRBV28 and TRBJ1-5 provide the parts outside the CDR3, is DVKVTQSSRYLVKRTGEKVFLECVQDMDHENMFWYRQDPGLGLRLIYFSYDVKMKEKGDIPEGYSVSREKKERFSLILESASTNQTSMYLCATRTPGGTNQPQHFGDGTRLSIL.

The rearrangement uses TRBV5-4 and TRBJ2-7; maybe TRBD2 (6 bases). The CDR3 sequence is 13 residues long. Germline values: CDR1 SGHNT, CDR2 YYREEE (reference sequence). Trimming cost V 2 bases and J 12 bases, with 18 bases left between them. In nucleotides, the CDR3 is TGTGCCAGCAGCTTAGGAGGGCAGACAGAGTGGTACGTC. Residues: CASSLGGQTEWYV.

CDR3 coding DNA: TGCAGCGTCCCATCGGGGGGGCAAGAGACCCAGTACTTC. Its protein product is CSVPSGGQETQYF. This chain joins TRBV29-1 and TRBJ2-5, with TRBD2 matching 8 bases. The CDR3 runs to 13 residues. With V trimmed by 6 bases and J by 2 bases, 5 bases remained unmatched. Germline V gives CDR1 SQVTM, CDR2 ANQGSEA.

V and J are TRBV28 and TRBJ2-3, with 8 bases identical to TRBD2. CDR1 is MDHEN, CDR2 SYDVKM, per germline. This CDR3 region has 14 residues. Trimming at V came to 6 bases and at J to 0 bases, leaving 2 bases not matched to a gene. The chain's CDR3 is CASRASGSTDTQYF. The DNA of the CDR3 is TGTGCCAGCAGAGCTAGCGGGAGCACAGATACGCAGTATTTT.

The chain is built from TRBV11-2 and TRBJ2-7; 9 nucleotides line up with TRBD1. The CDR3 length is 15 residues. Trimming took 5 bases from V and 5 from J; bases not matched to a gene: 10. The germline V gene encodes CDR1 SGHAT and CDR2 FQNNGV. As DNA, the CDR3 is TGTGCCAGCAGCCAAGAGGGACAGGGTGCCGACGAGCAGTACTTC. Its protein is CASSQEGQGADEQYF.

This chain links TRBV5-1 with TRBJ2-2, with 9 positions matching TRBD2. The J segment lost 8 bases and the V segment lost 6 bases, leaving 11 bases of the junction unmatched. The CDR3 covers 15 residues. In germline, CDR1 is SGHRS, CDR2 YFSETQ. This chain's CDR3 is CASTYPLAGRGELFF. DNA for the CDR3: TGCGCCAGCACCTATCCCCTAGCGGGACGTGGGGAGCTGTTTTTT. Drawing the rest from reference TRBV5-1 and TRBJ2-2, the complete variable domain is KAGVTQTPRYLIKTRGQQVTLSCSPISGHRSVSWYQQTPGQGLQFLFEYFSETQRNKGNFPGRFSGRQFSNSRSEMNVSTLELGDSALYLCASTYPLAGRGELFFGEGSRLTVL.

This chain joins TRBV29-1 and TRBJ2-7; TRBD1 aligns across 9 bases. After removal of 5 bases from V and 3 bases from J, the junction contained 8 bases not matched to a gene. This CDR3 comprises 14 residues. Germline CDR1 reads SQVTM; CDR2 reads ANQGSEA. The DNA for the CDR3 is TGCAGCGTTTATGGACAGGGGCTTGACTACGAGCAGTACTTC. This sequence encodes CSVYGQGLDYEQYF.

This chain connects TRBV6-1 to TRBJ1-5; TRBD1 matches at 9 bases. Trimming cost V 4 bases and J 7 bases; bases outside gene matches: 8. The CDR3 length is 15 residues. Germline lookup yields CDR1 MNHNS and CDR2 SASEGT. The CDR3 loop is CASSGADRGWQPQHF. The CDR3, as DNA: TGTGCCAGCAGTGGGGCGGACAGGGGTTGGCAGCCCCAGCATTTT.

Written as DNA, the CDR3 is TGTGCCAGAATTGGACAGGGCTTGACGTGGACGCAGTATTTT. As protein: CARIGQGLTWTQYF. The V gene is TRBV27, the J gene TRBJ2-3; 8 nucleotides align to TRBD1. The CDR3 is 14 residues long. J gave up 9 bases and V 9 bases, and 14 bases lay outside the gene matches. Germline V gene data show CDR1 as MNHEY and CDR2 as SMNVEV (reference sequence).

The rearrangement joins TRBV11-3 to TRBJ2-3; weak D call: TRBD2 (5 bases). The germline CDR1 and CDR2 sequences are SGHNT and YENEEA. This CDR3 region has 13 residues. Trimming removed 0 bases from V and 9 bases from J, with 10 bases in between. The CDR3 protein is CASSLDRSDTQYF. DNA of the CDR3: TGTGCCAGCAGCTTAGATCGTAGCGACACGCAGTATTTT. The entire variable domain, with the rest obtained from reference TRBV11-3 and TRBJ2-3, is as follows: EAGVVQSPRYKIIEKKQPVAFWCNPISGHNTLYWYLQNLGQGPELLIRYENEEAVDDSQLPKDRFSAERLKGVDSTLKIQPAELGDSAVYLCASSLDRSDTQYFGPGTRLTVL.

The rearrangement uses TRBV29-1 and TRBJ2-1; 9 positions agree with TRBD1. There are 15 residues in the CDR3. Germline V gene sequence: CDR1 SQVTM, CDR2 ANQGSEA. Trimming at V came to 3 bases and at J to 2 bases, leaving 5 bases not matched to a gene. CDR3 bases: TGCAGCGTTGATGGGAGACAGGGGGCCTACAATGAGCAGTTCTTC. Encoded protein: CSVDGRQGAYNEQFF.

The table lists this clone with a few counts. This chain links TRBV27 with TRBJ2-7; 15 bases match TRBD2. V trimming: 4 bases; J trimming: 0 bases; junction bases outside the gene matches: 4. Germline CDR1 reads MNHEY; CDR2 reads SMNVEV (reference sequence). This CDR3 contains 17 residues. CDR3 sequence reads: CASSSGGLAGGSYEQYF. Written as DNA, the CDR3 is TGTGCCAGCAGTTCCGGGGGACTAGCGGGAGGCTCCTACGAGCAGTACTTC.

The CDR3 loop reads CARSLTRTGNGYTF. The DNA for the CDR3 is TGTGCCAGAAGCTTGACCAGGACAGGGAATGGCTACACCTTC. The chain is built from TRBV5-3 and TRBJ1-2; 8 nucleotides agree with TRBD1. TRBV5-3 is sorted into the ORF group, with uncertain function. Losses at the gene ends were 1 base for V and 6 bases for J; bases not matched to a gene: 5. CDR3 length equals 14 residues.

The chain has TRBV29-1 and TRBJ1-2; tentatively, D is TRBD1 (5 bases). The CDR3 runs to 13 residues. V lost 3 bases, J lost 3 bases, and 11 bases lay in between. Germline V gene sequence: CDR1 SQVTM, CDR2 ANQGSEA. The CDR3 DNA follows: TGCAGCGTTGAGTGGTCGGGGGACTATGGCTACACCTTC. Its translation: CSVEWSGDYGYTF.

Only a few counts were recorded for this clone. The same CDR3 arises from other DNA sequences in this sample as well. The genes are TRBV18 and TRBJ2-1, with TRBD1 matching over 11 bases. This CDR3 spans 16 amino acids. In germline, CDR1 is KGHSH, CDR2 LQKENI. The J segment lost 4 bases and the V segment lost 3 bases, leaving 5 bases of the junction unmatched. CDR3 protein: CASSPSGTGGYNEQFF. CDR3 DNA: TGTGCCAGCTCACCCTCAGGGACAGGGGGTTACAATGAGCAGTTCTTC.

CDR3 coding DNA: TGCGCCAGCTCAGCTAGCGGGAGCAGCTCCTACAATGAGCAGTTCTTC. It encodes CASSASGSSSYNEQFF. The V gene is TRBV5-1, the J gene TRBJ2-1; 10 bases fit TRBD2. The CDR3 runs to 16 residues. Germline V gene lookup returns CDR1 SGHRS and CDR2 YFSETQ. Trimming removed 7 bases from V and 0 bases from J; junction bases left unmatched: 7.

V usage is TRBV5-1 and J usage is TRBJ2-7; TRBD2 matches at 9 bases. J was trimmed by 3 bases and V by 1 base; bases with no gene match: 8. The CDR3 sequence is 16 residues long. Germline CDR1 and CDR2: SGHRS and YFSETQ. CDR3 loop: CASSLSLAGDLYEQYV. The CDR3 region has the DNA TGCGCCAGCAGCTTGTCATTAGCGGGGGACCTCTACGAGCAGTACGTC.

This chain links TRBV27 with TRBJ1-2; weak D call: TRBD1 (6 bases). V was clipped by 7 bases and J by 7 bases, with 22 bases between them. The CDR3 spans 15 residues. The germline V gene encodes CDR1 MNHEY and CDR2 SMNVEV (reference sequence). The CDR3 protein is CASNRSGGAVSGYTF. The CDR3 DNA follows: TGTGCCAGCAACCGATCTGGGGGCGCGGTCTCTGGCTACACCTTC.

The chain recombines TRBV19 with TRBJ2-7; D is possibly TRBD2 (5 bases). CDR1 is LNHDA and CDR2 is SQIVND in the germline V gene (reference sequence). CDR3 length: 15 residues. V was pared by 5 bases and J by 2 bases, with 16 bases between. The CDR3 DNA sequence: TGTGCCAGTAGTGTGGTAGGAGCGGATACCTACGAGCAGTACTTC. It is translated as CASSVVGADTYEQYF.

In this sample, this clone turned up a few times. V usage is TRBV11-2 and J usage is TRBJ1-5; unclear D gene. The germline gives CDR1 SGHAT, CDR2 FQNNGV. Trimming stripped 2 bases from V and 1 base from J, with 15 bases between. The CDR3 extends over 17 amino acids. The DNA of the CDR3 is TGTGCCAGCAGCTTACGGTCTGGGTCGGGGAGCAATCAGCCCCAGCATTTT. It specifies CASSLRSGSGSNQPQHF.

This sequence joins TRBV5-1 and TRBJ2-3; D may be TRBD2 (5 bases). Trimming took 0 bases from V and 2 from J, leaving 16 bases between them. Germline lookup yields CDR1 SGHRS and CDR2 YFSETQ. The CDR3 extends over 17 amino acids. The CDR3 sequence: CASSLDLPGISTDTQYF. DNA for the CDR3: TGCGCCAGCAGCTTGGACCTTCCGGGGATCTCCACAGATACGCAGTATTTT.

This chain uses TRBV27 with TRBJ2-7; a possible D gene is TRBD2 (6 bases). The germline CDR1 and CDR2 sequences are MNHEY and SMNVEV (reference sequence). There are 13 residues in the CDR3. V was trimmed by 3 bases and J by 2 bases, leaving 8 bases between them. The CDR3 DNA is TGTGCCAGCAGTTTCGCGGGGACCTACGAGCAGTACTTC. Its protein product is CASSFAGTYEQYF.

The chain employs TRBV18 and TRBJ2-2, with TRBD2 identical over 15 bases. Germline V gene lookup returns CDR1 KGHSH and CDR2 LQKENI. CDR3 length equals 17 residues. Trimming removed 5 bases from V and 4 bases from J; junction bases left unmatched: 5. The CDR3 DNA reads as TGTGCCAGCTCAGCCCCGGGACTAGCGGGGGGCACCGGGGAGCTGTTTTTT. Amino acid sequence: CASSAPGLAGGTGELFF.

This sequence joins TRBV4-3 and TRBJ1-2; possibly TRBD1 for D (5 bases). Looked up from germline, CDR1 is LGHNA and CDR2 is YSLEER. Trimming removed 0 bases from V and 5 bases from J, with 13 bases in between. This CDR3 contains 15 residues. The CDR3, as DNA: TGCGCCAGCAGCCAAGATTACCTAGGGGATTATGGCTACACCTTC. Translating gives CASSQDYLGDYGYTF.

V is TRBV5-1 and J is TRBJ1-1; 7 positions match TRBD1. V lost 4 bases, J lost 5 bases, and 14 bases stayed unmatched. The length of the CDR3 is 16 residues. In germline, CDR1 is SGHRS, CDR2 YFSETQ. In DNA, the CDR3 is TGCGCCAGCAGCCTCCGGGACAGCTTTCTGTGGACTGAAGCTTTCTTT. Translated, it gives CASSLRDSFLWTEAFF.

The chain has TRBV7-8 and TRBJ2-1, with a possible D match to TRBD2 (6 bases). Germline CDR1 reads SGHVS; CDR2 reads FQNEAQ. Trimming stripped 4 bases from V and 6 bases from J, with 10 bases between. This CDR3 is built from 13 residues. The CDR3 is CASSYRRGNEQFF. The CDR3 DNA reads as TGTGCCAGCAGCTACCGGCGGGGCAATGAGCAGTTCTTC.

This sequence joins TRBV7-2 and TRBJ1-1; 7 positions agree with TRBD1. V dropped 7 bases and J dropped 5; count of bases not matched to a gene: 10. CDR1 is SGHTA and CDR2 is FQGNSA in the germline V gene. The CDR3 sequence is 14 residues long. In nucleotides, the CDR3 is TGTGCCAGCACCTATTACAGGGGAGGAACTGAAGCTTTCTTT. This encodes CASTYYRGGTEAFF.